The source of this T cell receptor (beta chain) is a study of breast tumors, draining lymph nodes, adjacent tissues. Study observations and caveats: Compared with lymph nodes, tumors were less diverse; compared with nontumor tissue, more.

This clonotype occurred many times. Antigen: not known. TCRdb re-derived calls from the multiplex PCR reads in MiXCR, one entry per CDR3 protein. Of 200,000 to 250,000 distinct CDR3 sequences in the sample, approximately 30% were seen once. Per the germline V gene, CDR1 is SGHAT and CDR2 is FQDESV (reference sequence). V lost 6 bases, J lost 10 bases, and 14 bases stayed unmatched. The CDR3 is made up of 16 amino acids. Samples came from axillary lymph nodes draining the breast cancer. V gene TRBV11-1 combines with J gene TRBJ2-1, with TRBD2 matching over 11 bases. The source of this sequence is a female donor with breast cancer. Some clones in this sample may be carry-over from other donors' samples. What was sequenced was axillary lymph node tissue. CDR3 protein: CASRLRTGTSGIEQFF. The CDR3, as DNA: TGTGCCAGCAGACTCCGGACCGGGACTAGCGGAATCGAGCAGTTCTTC.